The source of this T cell receptor (beta chain) is a study of shared clonotypes between healthy human individuals. The method was immunoSEQ multiplex PCR; TCRdb's version includes in-frame clones alone and lacks a portion of them. The sample lists 2 million to 2.5 million clones, just under 95% occurring once. The V gene's germline CDR1 is SEHNR and CDR2 FQNEAQ (reference sequence). The CDR3 contains 16 residues. The ends were cut back, 4 bases at V and 0 bases at J, with 14 bases in the middle. The naive CD8 subset, CD45RO-negative cells positively selected for CCR7, excluded terminally differentiated effector memory CD45RA+ cells.

The TCR was taken from a man aged 18 to 30 in good health. Sequences were obtained from naive CD8+ T cells sorted from blood. The rearrangement uses TRBV7-9 and TRBJ2-3; maybe TRBD1 (6 bases). CDR3 in DNA: TGTGCCAGCAGCTACCCCCAGGGGCCGAGCACAGATACGCAGTATTTT. The encoded protein is CASSYPQGPSTDTQYF.